Listed here are 23 T cell receptor beta chains from one sample, sequenced in a study of human T cells and chemical hapten exposure. MiXCR, run by TCRdb on the RACE reads, gives a single entry per CDR3 protein. The data hold approximately 73,000 distinct CDR3 sequences, with 10% observed a single time. Noted time point: patch test 1, 2 weeks after DPC sensitization. Described treatment: therapeutic diphenylcyclopropenone sensitization with weekly scalp DPC. The specimen was whole blood, collected in connection with sensitization to the hapten diphenylcyclopropenone (DPC). These receptor sequences come from a woman in her 50s with alopecia areata. Some clones in this sample may be carry-over from other donors' samples.

This clonotype has a handful of counts. The DNA for the CDR3 is TGTGCCAGTAGTATACGGGTTAGCGGGAGAGTATCAGATACGCAGTATTTT. Amino acids: CASSIRVSGRVSDTQYF. The chain carries TRBV19 and TRBJ2-3, with TRBD2 matching 9 bases. Germline loops: CDR1 LNHDA, CDR2 SQIVND (reference sequence). This CDR3 region has 17 residues. J lost 4 bases, V lost 2 bases, and 10 bases had no gene match.

This clonotype was seen only a few times. The rearrangement joins TRBV29-1 to TRBJ2-1, with TRBD2 identical over 11 bases. The ends lost 6 bases at V and 9 bases at J; junction bases unmatched: 7. This CDR3 is 13 amino acids long. Germline V lookup: CDR1 SQVTM, CDR2 ANQGSEA. The CDR3 coding sequence is TGCAGCGTATCTAGCGGGAGGATAAGTGAGCAGTTCTTC. Protein product: CSVSSGRISEQFF.

This clonotype was seen only a few times. The CDR3 DNA is TGTGCCAGCAGCTTATTGTCCACGATGTACGAGCAGTACTTC. As protein: CASSLLSTMYEQYF. V usage is TRBV11-3 and J usage is TRBJ2-7, with D hard to call. The CDR3 sequence is 14 residues long. The germline V gene has CDR1 SGHNT and CDR2 YENEEA. Trimming pared 2 bases from V and 4 bases from J, leaving 12 bases between.

This clonotype has a count of ten or more. This chain connects TRBV7-9 to TRBJ2-3, with a tentative D call TRBD1 (5 bases). This CDR3 comprises 14 residues. V lost 5 bases to trimming and J lost 4 bases, with 13 bases between them. The germline V gene encodes CDR1 SEHNR and CDR2 FQNEAQ (reference sequence). Here the CDR3 reads CASSPQTASDTQYF. DNA for the CDR3: TGTGCCAGCAGCCCCCAGACAGCGTCAGATACGCAGTATTTT.

This clonotype was found many times. Relative to the germline gene, one junction end is altered; a read error may explain this. The V and J genes are TRBV7-7 and TRBJ2-1, with 9 nucleotides matching TRBD2. CDR1 and CDR2 from the germline V gene are SSHAT and FNYEAQ (reference sequence). This CDR3 is built from 16 residues. CDR3 protein: CASSPIAGASYNEQFF. The CDR3 coding sequence is TGTGCTAGCAGCCCCATAGCGGGAGCTTCCTACAATGAGCAGTTCTTC.

A few counts support this clonotype. This chain uses TRBV2 with TRBJ1-5; tentatively, D is TRBD1 (6 bases). The CDR3 has 14 residues. Germline V lookup: CDR1 SNHLY, CDR2 FYNNEI. The V end lost 8 bases, the J end lost 0 bases, and 11 bases lay between the germline ends. CDR3 residues: CASGRGYSNQPQHF. The CDR3 nucleotides are TGTGCCAGCGGAAGGGGGTATAGCAATCAGCCCCAGCATTTT.

This clonotype has a handful of counts. This chain links TRBV29-1 with TRBJ2-3; 7 nucleotides line up with TRBD1. With V trimmed by 2 bases and J by 6 bases, 2 bases remained unmatched. The germline CDR1 and CDR2 sequences are SQVTM and ANQGSEA. The CDR3 consists of 12 residues. CDR3 protein: CSVELGGDTQYF. The CDR3 DNA is TGCAGCGTTGAATTAGGGGGCGATACGCAGTATTTT.

This clonotype came up many times. The rearrangement links TRBV12-3 or TRBV12-4 to TRBJ1-2; tentative D call: TRBD1 (5 bases). CDR3 length: 13 residues. V lost 3 bases and J 4 bases, leaving 9 bases between the germline ends. CDR3 coding DNA: TGTGCCAGCAGTTTCCGGGACGGCTATGGCTACACCTTC. It is translated as CASSFRDGYGYTF.

This chain links TRBV25-1 with TRBJ1-2, with D uncertain. V was shortened by 5 bases and J by 3 bases, with 7 bases between the two germline ends. The CDR3 totals 12 residues. The germline V gene has CDR1 MGHDK and CDR2 SYGVNS. The DNA for the CDR3 is TGTGCCAGCAGTATACGGGACTATGGCTACACCTTC. As protein: CASSIRDYGYTF.

This clonotype was seen ten or more times. The germline gene is not matched at one end of the junction; a read error may be the cause. The rearrangement uses TRBV5-6 and TRBJ2-1; D is unresolved. The CDR3 has 14 residues. Germline V gene sequence: CDR1 SGHDT, CDR2 YYEEEE. CDR3 sequence: CASSFNPGLETIYF. The CDR3 DNA reads as TGTGCCAGCAGCTTCAATCCGGGTCTAGAGACCATTTATTTC.

This clonotype was detected many times. The rearrangement joins TRBV10-2 to TRBJ1-1; D call uncertain. Trimming took 6 bases from V and 1 from J, leaving 6 bases between them. Germline V gene lookup returns CDR1 WSHSY and CDR2 SAAADI. This CDR3 comprises 12 residues. CDR3 sequence (DNA): TGCGCCAGCAGGGAAGGGAACACTGAAGCTTTCTTT. Protein: CASREGNTEAFF.

This chain joins TRBV3-1 and TRBJ1-1; TRBD1 aligns across 8 bases. This CDR3 contains 14 residues. CDR1 is LGHDT, CDR2 YNNKEL, per germline (reference sequence). The V and J ends lost 4 bases and 3 bases, in that order; junction bases with no gene match: 4. The CDR3 protein is CASSPLDRDTEAFF. In nucleotides, the CDR3 is TGTGCCAGCAGCCCCCTGGACAGGGACACTGAAGCTTTCTTT.

This clonotype was seen a few times. The gene calls are TRBV7-6 and TRBJ2-1; D may be TRBD2 (6 bases). CDR3 length equals 16 residues. Germline CDR1 SGHVS, CDR2 FNYEAQ. Trimming took off 1 base at V and 2 bases at J, with 12 bases between the two ends. The CDR3 DNA follows: TGTGCCAGCAGCTTAGAGCGCGGCGGGGCCTACAATGAGCAGTTCTTC. Encoded protein: CASSLERGGAYNEQFF.

This clonotype was picked up one time. This chain joins TRBV10-3 and TRBJ1-1; 8 positions agree with TRBD1. CDR1 ENHRY and CDR2 SYGVKD come from the germline V gene. With V trimmed by 4 bases and J by 1 base, 5 bases remained unmatched. This CDR3 has 15 amino acids. The CDR3 coding sequence is TGTGCCATCAGTGGCGGACAGGGCCCGAACACTGAAGCTTTCTTT. It is translated as CAISGGQGPNTEAFF.

This clonotype was counted between two and nine times. The chain has TRBV12-3 or TRBV12-4 and TRBJ2-1, with 8 bases lining up with TRBD1. The V gene end was trimmed by 2 bases and the J gene end by 6 bases; junction bases not matched to a gene: 12. The CDR3 consists of 17 residues. CDR3 coding DNA: TGTGCCAGCAGTTTATGGGGAGTGGTTACAGGGGGCAATGAGCAGTTCTTC. Translated: CASSLWGVVTGGNEQFF.

This clonotype was observed a handful of times. The V call is TRBV4-2, the J call TRBJ2-2, with a tentative D call TRBD1 (6 bases). V lost 4 bases and J 1 base, leaving 13 bases between the germline ends. The CDR3 has 16 residues. Germline V gene lookup returns CDR1 LGHNA and CDR2 YNFKEQ. The CDR3 loop reads CASSRQTGQNTGELFF. DNA for the CDR3: TGTGCCAGCAGCCGCCAGACAGGACAGAACACCGGGGAGCTGTTTTTT.

The table lists this clonotype with a few counts. The chain recombines TRBV18 with TRBJ1-1, with D uncertain. CDR3 size: 18 residues. The germline gives CDR1 KGHSH, CDR2 LQKENI. The V end was cut by 3 bases, the J end by 5 bases, with 25 bases between. The DNA of the CDR3 is TGTGCCAGCTCACCGCCGGCTTTGGCTTACTATAAGGGTACTGAAGCTTTCTTT. Protein sequence: CASSPPALAYYKGTEAFF.

This clonotype occurred a few times. The chain couples TRBV19 to TRBJ1-5, with 11 bases lining up with TRBD1. V trimming: 7 bases; J trimming: 5 bases; junction bases outside the gene matches: 7. Germline V gives CDR1 LNHDA, CDR2 SQIVND (reference sequence). The CDR3 totals 15 residues. The CDR3 protein is CASTRTGGVDQPQHF. CDR3 nucleotides: TGTGCCAGTACCAGGACAGGGGGCGTCGATCAGCCCCAGCATTTT.

This clonotype has just a few counts. The chain recombines TRBV29-1 with TRBJ1-1; unclear D gene. Trimming pared 7 bases from V and 0 bases from J, leaving 15 bases between. CDR1 and CDR2 from the germline V gene are SQVTM and ANQGSEA. The CDR3 consists of 14 residues. Here the CDR3 reads CSATVGGLNTEAFF. CDR3 DNA: TGCAGCGCCACCGTGGGCGGATTGAACACTGAAGCTTTCTTT.

The CDR3 reads CASSRAEAYGYTF. For the CDR3, the DNA is TGTGCCAGCAGCCGGGCAGAGGCTTATGGCTACACCTTC. The genes are TRBV21-1 and TRBJ1-2. TRBV21-1 is designated a pseudogene. This CDR3 region has 13 residues.

This clonotype has at least ten counts. J is TRBJ2-7 and V is TRBV9; D remains unclear. The V end was cut by 4 bases, the J end by 7 bases, with 12 bases between. The CDR3 is 12 residues long. Per the germline V gene, CDR1 is SGDLS and CDR2 is YYNGEE. Written as DNA, the CDR3 is TGTGCCAGCAGCTCTAGTCTAAAGGAGCAGTACTTC. Translating it yields CASSSSLKEQYF.

This chain uses TRBV7-2 with TRBJ2-4; perhaps TRBD2 as D (6 bases). Germline V gene data show CDR1 as SGHTA and CDR2 as FQGNSA. The V end was cut by 5 bases, the J end by 0 bases, with 23 bases between. The CDR3 totals 19 residues. The CDR3 sequence: CASSPSPGLLLIAKNIQYF. CDR3 in DNA: TGTGCCAGCAGCCCGTCTCCGGGACTTCTACTCATAGCCAAAAACATTCAGTACTTC.

This rearrangement joins TRBV5-4 to TRBJ2-5; possible D gene TRBD1, 6 bases. The CDR3 is 13 residues long. V gave up 2 bases and J gave up 4 bases, with 9 bases separating them. Germline CDR1 is SGHNT and CDR2 is YYREEE (reference sequence). Here the CDR3 DNA reads TGTGCCAGCAGCTTAAGCAGGGGAGAGACCCAGTACTTC. This translates into CASSLSRGETQYF. The full variable domain, in which reference TRBV5-4 and TRBJ2-5 provide the parts outside the CDR3, is ETGVTQSPTHLIKTRGQQVTLRCSSQSGHNTVSWYQQALGQGPQFIFQYYREEENGRGNFPPRFSGLQFPNYSSELNVNALELDDSALYLCASSLSRGETQYFGPGTRLLVL.